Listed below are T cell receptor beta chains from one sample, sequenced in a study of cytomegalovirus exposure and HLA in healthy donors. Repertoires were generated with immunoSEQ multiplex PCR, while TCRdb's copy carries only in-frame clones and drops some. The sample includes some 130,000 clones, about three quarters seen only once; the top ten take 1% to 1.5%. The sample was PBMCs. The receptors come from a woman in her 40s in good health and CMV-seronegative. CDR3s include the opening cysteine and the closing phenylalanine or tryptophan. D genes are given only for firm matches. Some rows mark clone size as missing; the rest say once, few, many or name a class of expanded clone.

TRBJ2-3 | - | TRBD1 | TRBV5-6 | CASSPGQGADTQYF | TGTGCCAGCAGTCCCGGACAGGGGGCAGATACGCAGTATTTT
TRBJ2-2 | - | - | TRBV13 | CASSLEVSVDTGELFF | TGTGCCAGCAGCTTAGAGGTTAGCGTCGACACCGGGGAGCTGTTTTTT
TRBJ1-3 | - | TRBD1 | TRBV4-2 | CASSQDSTGGSGNTIYF | TGTGCCAGCAGCCAAGATTCGACAGGGGGTTCTGGAAACACCATATATTTT
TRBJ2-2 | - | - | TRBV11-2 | CASSLERGYGELFF | TGTGCCAGCAGCTTAGAAAGAGGATACGGGGAGCTGTTTTTT
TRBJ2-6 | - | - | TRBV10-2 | CASSDPGAGANVLTF | TGCGCCAGCAGTGATCCGGGGGCTGGGGCCAACGTCCTGACTTTC
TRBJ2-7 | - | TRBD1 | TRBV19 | CASSLTGETYEQYF | TGTGCCAGTAGTCTGACAGGGGAGACCTACGAGCAGTACTTC
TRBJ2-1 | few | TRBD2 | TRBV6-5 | CASSQELAGVGEQFF | TGTGCCAGCAGCCAGGAGTTAGCGGGGGTTGGTGAGCAGTTCTTC
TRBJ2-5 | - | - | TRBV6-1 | CASSEWGVAVTEETQYF | TGTGCCAGCAGTGAATGGGGGGTAGCGGTAACTGAAGAGACCCAGTACTTC
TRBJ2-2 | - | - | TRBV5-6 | CASSWYRDTRRTGELFF | TGTGCCAGCAGCTGGTATCGGGACACTCGGAGGACCGGGGAGCTGTTTTTT
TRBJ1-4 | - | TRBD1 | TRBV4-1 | CASSPGQGRARKAEKLFF | TGCGCCAGCAGCCCGGGACAGGGACGGGCTAGGAAGGCTGAAAAACTGTTTTTT
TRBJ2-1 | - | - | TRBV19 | CASSSTRDNEQFF | TGTGCCAGTAGTTCTACCCGGGACAATGAGCAGTTCTTC
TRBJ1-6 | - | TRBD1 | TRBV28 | CASRSQGVASPNSPLHF | TGTGCCAGCAGATCACAGGGGGTTGCGTCTCCAAATTCACCCCTCCACTTT
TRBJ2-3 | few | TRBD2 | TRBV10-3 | CAIGLAGASDTQYF | TGTGCCATTGGACTAGCGGGTGCTTCAGATACGCAGTATTTT
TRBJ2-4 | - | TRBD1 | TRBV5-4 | CASSLGGQIANIQYF | TGTGCCAGCAGCTTGGGGGGACAGATTGCAAACATTCAGTACTTC
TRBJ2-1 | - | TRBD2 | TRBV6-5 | CASSYQGAGGNNEQFF | TGTGCCAGCAGTTATCAGGGAGCGGGGGGAAACAATGAGCAGTTCTTC
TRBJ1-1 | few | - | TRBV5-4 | CASSSGVNTEAFF | TGTGCCAGCAGCTCGGGAGTGAACACTGAAGCTTTCTTT
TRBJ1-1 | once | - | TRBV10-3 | CAISDSDSYEAFF | TGTGCCATCAGTGATTCGGACAGTTATGAAGCTTTCTTT
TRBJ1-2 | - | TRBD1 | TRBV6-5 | CASRKTGTGFSGYTF | TGTGCCAGCAGAAAAACCGGGACAGGCTTTTCTGGCTACACCTTC
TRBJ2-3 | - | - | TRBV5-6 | CASSLLQHTDTQYF | TGTGCCAGCAGCTTGTTACAGCACACAGATACGCAGTATTTT
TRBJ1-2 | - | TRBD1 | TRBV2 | CASRATGGVEGYTF | TGTGCCAGCAGAGCAACAGGGGGCGTAGAGGGCTACACCTTC
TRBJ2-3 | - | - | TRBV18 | CASSPGTATGEDTQYF | TGTGCCAGCTCCCCGGGGACCGCAACGGGGGAGGATACGCAGTATTTT
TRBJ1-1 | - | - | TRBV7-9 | CASSGVGFSEAFF | TGTGCCAGCAGCGGAGTCGGTTTCTCTGAAGCTTTCTTT
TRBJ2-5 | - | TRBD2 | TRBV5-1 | CASRRSGGFETQYF | TGCGCCAGCAGAAGAAGCGGGGGCTTTGAGACCCAGTACTTC
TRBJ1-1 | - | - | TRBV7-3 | CASSQNTGPTEAFF | TGTGCCAGCAGCCAAAATACAGGGCCCACTGAAGCTTTCTTT
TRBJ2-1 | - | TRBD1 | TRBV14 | CASSQPDRSSYNEQFF | TGTGCCAGCAGCCAACCGGACAGGAGCTCCTACAATGAGCAGTTCTTC
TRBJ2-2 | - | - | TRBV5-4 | CASSLGSGELFF | TGTGCCAGCAGCCTGGGTTCTGGGGAGCTGTTTTTT
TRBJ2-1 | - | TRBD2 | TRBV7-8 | CASSPALAGGDEQFF | TGTGCCAGCAGCCCAGCGCTAGCGGGGGGGGATGAGCAGTTCTTC
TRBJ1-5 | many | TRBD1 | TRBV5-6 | CASSPQGGQPQHF | TGTGCCAGCAGCCCACAGGGGGGTCAGCCCCAGCATTTT
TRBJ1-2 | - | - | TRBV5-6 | CASSFLTPKTGYYGYTF | TGTGCCAGCAGCTTCCTCACTCCTAAGACAGGATACTATGGCTACACCTTC
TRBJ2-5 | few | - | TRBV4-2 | CASSQALGAGETQYF | TGTGCCAGCAGCCAAGCGTTGGGGGCGGGAGAGACCCAGTACTTC
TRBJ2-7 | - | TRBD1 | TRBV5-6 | CASRMTGGPYEQYF | TGTGCCAGCAGAATGACAGGGGGCCCCTACGAGCAGTACTTC
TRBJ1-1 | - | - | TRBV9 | CASSATQGREAFF | TGTGCCAGCAGCGCCACACAGGGCCGTGAAGCTTTCTTT
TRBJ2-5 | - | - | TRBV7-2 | CASSWTIQETQYF | TGTGCCAGCAGCTGGACTATCCAAGAGACCCAGTACTTC
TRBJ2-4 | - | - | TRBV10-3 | CAISESGFRELAKNIQYF | TGTGCCATCAGTGAGTCAGGTTTCAGGGAACTAGCCAAAAACATTCAGTACTTC
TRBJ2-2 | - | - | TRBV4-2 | CASSPRLHQATGELFF | TGTGCCAGCAGCCCCCGACTACACCAAGCAACCGGGGAGCTGTTTTTT
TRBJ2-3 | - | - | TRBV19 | CASSKSGRAILYF | TGTGCCAGTAGTAAGTCCGGGCGGGCCATTCTCTATTTT
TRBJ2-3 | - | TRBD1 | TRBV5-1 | CASSFTFGQGIRRADTQYF | TGCGCCAGCAGCTTCACCTTCGGACAGGGAATTCGTCGGGCAGATACGCAGTATTTT
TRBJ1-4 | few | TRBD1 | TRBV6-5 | CASSYSPTGGNEKLFF | TGTGCCAGCAGTTACTCCCCGACAGGGGGAAATGAAAAACTGTTTTTT
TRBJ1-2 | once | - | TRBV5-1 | CASSLDMAVNYGYTF | TGCGCCAGCAGCTTGGATATGGCAGTAAACTATGGCTACACCTTC
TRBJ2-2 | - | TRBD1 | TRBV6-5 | CAGGQGANTGELFF | TGTGCCGGCGGCCAGGGGGCGAACACCGGGGAGCTGTTTTTT
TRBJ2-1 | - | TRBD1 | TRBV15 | CATSVGQGNPYNEQFF | TGTGCCACCAGCGTCGGACAGGGGAACCCCTACAATGAGCAGTTCTTC
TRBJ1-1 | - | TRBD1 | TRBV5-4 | CASSTTGGTEAFF | TGTGCCAGCAGCACGACAGGGGGCACTGAAGCTTTCTTT
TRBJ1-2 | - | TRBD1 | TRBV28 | CASSFWPTGGKGYTF | TGTGCCAGCAGTTTTTGGCCGACAGGGGGTAAAGGCTACACCTTC
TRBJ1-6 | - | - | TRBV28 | CASSRYSGQSSGSPLHF | TGTGCCAGCAGTCGGTACTCGGGACAATCATCAGGGTCACCCCTCCACTTT
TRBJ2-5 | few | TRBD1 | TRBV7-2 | CASSPTGGARETQYF | TGTGCCAGCAGCCCGACAGGGGGCGCGAGGGAGACCCAGTACTTC
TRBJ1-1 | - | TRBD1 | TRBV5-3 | CARSLTRDRGDTEAFF | TGTGCCAGAAGCTTGACCCGAGACAGGGGGGATACTGAAGCTTTCTTT
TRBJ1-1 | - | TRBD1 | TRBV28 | CASSLGQAVSNTEAFF | TGTGCCAGCAGTTTAGGACAGGCGGTATCGAACACTGAAGCTTTCTTT
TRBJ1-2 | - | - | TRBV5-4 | CASSLDSYGYTF | TGTGCCAGCAGCCTCGACAGCTATGGCTACACCTTC
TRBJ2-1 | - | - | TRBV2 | CASSGVVGGGGGEQFF | TGTGCCAGCAGTGGTGTGGTAGGGGGTGGGGGGGGTGAGCAGTTCTTC
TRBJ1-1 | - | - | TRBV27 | CASTRPGVGNTEAFF | TGTGCCAGCACCCGCCCCGGGGTTGGTAACACTGAAGCTTTCTTT
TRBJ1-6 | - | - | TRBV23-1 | CASRTNFSSANNSPLHF | TGCGCCAGCAGAACAAACTTTTCGTCAGCGAATAATTCACCCCTCCACTTT
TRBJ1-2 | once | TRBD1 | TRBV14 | CASSPLTGNYGYTF | TGTGCCAGCAGCCCCCTGACAGGGAACTATGGCTACACCTTC
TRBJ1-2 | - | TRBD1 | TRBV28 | CASRSRGESGYTF | TGTGCCAGCAGGTCCAGGGGGGAATCGGGCTACACCTTC
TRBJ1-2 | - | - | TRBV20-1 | CSATDYGYTF | TGCAGTGCCACGGACTATGGCTACACCTTC
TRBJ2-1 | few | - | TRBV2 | CASGHSSNEQFF | TGTGCCAGCGGGCATTCCAGTAATGAGCAGTTCTTC
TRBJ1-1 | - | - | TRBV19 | CASSQDTGGDTEAFF | TGTGCCAGTAGTCAGGACACCGGAGGGGACACTGAAGCTTTCTTT
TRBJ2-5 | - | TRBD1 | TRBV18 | CASSPDRGESQYF | TGTGCCAGCTCACCCGACAGGGGGGAGTCCCAGTACTTC
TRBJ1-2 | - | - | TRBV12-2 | CASRLAPFVRDRGYTF | TGTGCAAGTCGCTTAGCACCTTTTGTCAGGGATAGGGGCTACACCTTC
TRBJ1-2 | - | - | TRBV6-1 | CASTRKGGADGYTF | TGTGCCAGCACCCGAAAGGGAGGGGCTGATGGCTACACCTTC